These 18 T cell receptor beta chains came from one sample sequenced in a study of shared clonotypes between healthy human individuals. The table came from immunoSEQ multiplex PCR; TCRdb's copy has only in-frame clones and leaves some out. Of about 2 million clones in the sample, approximately 95% are singletons; the top ten hold 0.1% to 0.15%. The specimen sequenced was naive CD4+ T cells sorted from blood. The subset: CD45RA+ positively selected. The receptors shown here come from a man in his late teens or twenties in good health.

The CDR3 DNA is TGTGCCAGCAGCCTCCACGGATCGAGGGCGGAGACCCAGTACTTC. This gives the protein CASSLHGSRAETQYF. V is TRBV11-3 and J is TRBJ2-5, with D possibly TRBD2 on 5 matching bases. The CDR3 is made up of 15 amino acids. Deletions cut 5 bases from V and 5 bases from J, with 18 bases between. Germline CDR1 reads SGHNT; CDR2 reads YENEEA.

The V and J genes are TRBV28 and TRBJ2-7; 7 bases align to TRBD2. This CDR3 is built from 12 residues. The junction had 5 bases not matched to a gene; V was cut back by 5 bases and J by 7 bases. Germline V gene sequence: CDR1 MDHEN, CDR2 SYDVKM. In nucleotides, the CDR3 is TGTGCCAGCAGTAGACTAGCTGGGGAGCAGTACTTC. This sequence encodes CASSRLAGEQYF.

The chain joins TRBV7-2 to TRBJ1-3; maybe TRBD1 (6 bases). CDR1 is SGHTA, CDR2 FQGNSA, per germline. The CDR3 totals 14 residues. Between the trimmed V and J ends, which lost 4 bases and 4 bases, there was a span of 11 bases. The CDR3, as DNA: TGTGCCAGCAGCTGGTCGGGGGCCGGAAACACCATATATTTT. Translation: CASSWSGAGNTIYF.

This sequence joins TRBV6-1 and TRBJ2-7; no clear D gene. The CDR3 contains 15 residues. Trimming stripped 2 bases from V and 6 bases from J, with 17 bases between. Looked up from germline, CDR1 is MNHNS and CDR2 is SASEGT. CDR3 DNA: TGTGCCAGCAGTGAATTTGGGTTCGTAATATCCGAGCAGTACTTC. This codes for CASSEFGFVISEQYF.

The chain is built from TRBV9 and TRBJ2-1; 15 bases line up with TRBD2. The trim removed 3 bases at V and 7 bases at J, leaving 5 bases unmatched. Germline values: CDR1 SGDLS, CDR2 YYNGEE. This CDR3 region has 16 residues. This CDR3 is CASSAPGLAGGNEQFF. The CDR3 coding sequence is TGTGCCAGCAGCGCCCCGGGACTAGCGGGGGGTAATGAGCAGTTCTTC. Together with reference TRBV9 and TRBJ2-1, the CDR3 gives the full variable domain: DSGVTQTPKHLITATGQRVTLRCSPRSGDLSVYWYQQSLDQGLQFLIQYYNGEERAKGNILERFSAQQFPDLHSELNLSSLELGDSALYFCASSAPGLAGGNEQFFGPGTRLTVL.

CDR3 nucleotide sequence: TGTGCCAGCAGCTCCAGACAGGCTCCCGTTTCTGAAGCTTTCTTT. Protein product: CASSSRQAPVSEAFF. The V gene is TRBV5-4, the J gene TRBJ1-1; D is perhaps TRBD1 (6 bases). This CDR3 has 15 residues. V gave up 3 bases and J gave up 6 bases, with 18 bases separating them. Germline V gene sequence: CDR1 SGHNT, CDR2 YYREEE (reference sequence).

The rearrangement joins TRBV5-1 to TRBJ2-7; D call uncertain. Trimming left V 1 base short and J 2 bases short, with 10 bases between. This CDR3 comprises 14 residues. The V gene's germline CDR1 is SGHRS and CDR2 YFSETQ. The CDR3 loop is CASSLSHGPYEQYF. Here the CDR3 DNA reads TGCGCCAGCAGCTTGTCACACGGACCCTACGAGCAGTACTTC. Based on the CDR3 plus reference TRBV5-1 and TRBJ2-7, the full variable domain is KAGVTQTPRYLIKTRGQQVTLSCSPISGHRSVSWYQQTPGQGLQFLFEYFSETQRNKGNFPGRFSGRQFSNSRSEMNVSTLELGDSALYLCASSLSHGPYEQYFGPGTRLTVT.

CDR3 DNA sequence: TGCGCCAGCGGGGAGGGAAAAGAGACCCAGTACTTC. Protein: CASGEGKETQYF. This rearrangement joins TRBV5-1 to TRBJ2-5; 7 bases match TRBD2. V lost 7 bases and J lost 3; bases outside the gene matches: 3. From germline, CDR1 is SGHRS and CDR2 YFSETQ. CDR3 length: 12 residues.

The J gene is TRBJ2-7, the V gene TRBV21-1; the table's D call of TRBD2 was not tested on the DNA. TRBV21-1 is deemed a pseudogene. This CDR3 is 13 amino acids long. CDR3 coding DNA: TGTGCCAGCAGCCCCCGAGGCTCCTACGAGCAGTACTTC. Protein: CASSPRGSYEQYF.

Points on this clone: Germline and junction disagree at one end, which may indicate a read error. The chain couples TRBV7-7 to TRBJ2-5, with 10 bases fitting TRBD1. CDR3 length: 15 residues. CDR1 and CDR2 (germline): SSHAT, FNYEAQ (reference sequence). CDR3 coding DNA: TGTGCTAGCAGCCAGGGACAGGGGACATCCGAGACCCAGTACTTC. This translates into CASSQGQGTSETQYF.

The chain uses TRBV5-6 and TRBJ2-7; a possible D gene is TRBD1 (6 bases). CDR1 is SGHDT and CDR2 is YYEEEE in the germline V gene. This CDR3 spans 13 amino acids. V shed 5 bases and J shed 6 bases, with 15 bases lying between them. CDR3 residues: CASSWDQGLEQYF. The CDR3 DNA is TGTGCCAGCAGTTGGGACCAGGGGCTCGAGCAGTACTTC. Full variable domain (remainder filled in from reference TRBV5-6 and TRBJ2-7): DAGVTQSPTHLIKTRGQQVTLRCSPKSGHDTVSWYQQALGQGPQFIFQYYEEEERQRGNFPDRFSGHQFPNYSSELNVNALLLGDSALYLCASSWDQGLEQYFGPGTRLTVT.

About this clone itself: At the DNA level, this CDR3 is encoded by other sequences in the same sample as well. The chain carries TRBV7-2 and TRBJ2-5, with TRBD2 matching over 11 bases. Trimming took 1 base from V and 2 from J; bases not matched to a gene: 0. Germline V lookup: CDR1 SGHTA, CDR2 FQGNSA. The CDR3 sequence is 15 residues long. CDR3 coding DNA: TGTGCCAGCAGCTTAGGACTAGCGGGACAAGAGACCCAGTACTTC. Its translation: CASSLGLAGQETQYF.

The rearrangement uses TRBV27 and TRBJ1-3; the D gene is possibly TRBD1 (5 bases). With 10 bases removed from V and 1 base from J, the gap between germline ends came to 11 bases. The CDR3 totals 13 residues. From germline, CDR1 is MNHEY and CDR2 SMNVEV (reference sequence). CDR3 region: CATRAGSGNTIYF. CDR3 nucleotide sequence: TGTGCCACCCGTGCAGGGTCTGGAAACACCATATATTTT.

The V gene is TRBV2, the J gene TRBJ1-5, with 8 bases matching TRBD1. The junction had 6 bases not matched to a gene; V was cut back by 6 bases and J by 2 bases. The CDR3 contains 15 residues. Germline CDR1 SNHLY, CDR2 FYNNEI. CDR3 coding DNA: TGTGCCAGCAGGGGAGACAGGGGTGGCAATCAGCCCCAGCATTTT. Amino acids: CASRGDRGGNQPQHF.

The chain has TRBV5-6 and TRBJ1-5, with unresolved D. The CDR3 is made up of 15 amino acids. V gave up 2 bases and J gave up 0 bases, with 9 bases separating them. The germline V gene encodes CDR1 SGHDT and CDR2 YYEEEE. The CDR3 bases are TGTGCCAGCAGCTTAAGTGACCGTAGCAATCAGCCCCAGCATTTT. It translates to CASSLSDRSNQPQHF.

The chain carries TRBV11-2 and TRBJ1-4; D is uncertain. Germline CDR1 is SGHAT and CDR2 is FQNNGV. The CDR3 is 15 residues long. Between the trimmed V and J ends, which lost 5 bases and 8 bases, there was a span of 18 bases. The CDR3 nucleotides read TGTGCCAGCAGCCCTGTGGGGAGAAAGGAAGAAAAACTGTTTTTT. Translation: CASSPVGRKEEKLFF.

The CDR3 here is CAWSTATDTQYF. The CDR3 DNA is TGTGCCTGGAGTACGGCCACAGATACGCAGTATTTT. The rearrangement uses TRBV30 and TRBJ2-3; D not resolved. Germline lookup yields CDR1 GTSNPN and CDR2 SVGIG (reference sequence). CDR3 length: 12 amino acids. V was shortened by 2 bases and J by 2 bases, with 5 bases between the two germline ends.

This chain links TRBV27 with TRBJ2-1; D not certain. With 3 bases removed from V and 0 bases from J, the gap between germline ends came to 6 bases. The CDR3 extends over 14 amino acids. Germline loops: CDR1 MNHEY, CDR2 SMNVEV (reference sequence). Here the CDR3 reads CASSFPGSYNEQFF. The CDR3 DNA reads as TGTGCCAGCAGTTTCCCGGGCTCCTACAATGAGCAGTTCTTC.